A single TCR beta chain is shown here with its context. The antigen remains undetermined. Per germline, CDR1 MNHNY and CDR2 SVGAGI (reference sequence). The junction had 5 bases not matched to a gene; V was cut back by 6 bases and J by 2 bases. The length of the CDR3 is 14 residues. The repertoire was sequenced with immunoSEQ multiplex PCR; TCRdb's copy has only in-frame clones and lacks some. This table has 70,000 to 90,000 clones, 70% to 90% appearing once. This sample was included in a study of OX40 agonist ivuxolimab in advanced cancers. Study in general: Ivuxolimab, which patients received intravenously every 2 weeks, was dosed at 0.01 to 10 mg/kg. A mean age of approximately 58 years, range roughly 23 to 85, was recorded, and approximately 79% were male. Two cutaneous melanoma patients and one hepatocellular carcinoma patient, three in all, had partial responses. Study conclusions and caveats: Clonal expansion among partial responders at 0.1-3.0 mg/kg ranked near the lowest.

The source was CD4+ or CD8+ T cells sorted from blood, collected in a trial of the OX40 agonist ivuxolimab. This TCR was sampled from an adult with an advanced solid tumor such as melanoma, head and neck, liver or kidney cancer. The chain couples TRBV6-6 to TRBJ1-1, with TRBD1 matching over 8 bases. The CDR3, as DNA: TGTGCCAGCAGAACCGGGACAGGCAACACTGAAGCTTTCTTT. It translates to CASRTGTGNTEAFF.